The 5 T cell receptor beta chains listed next were all sequenced from one sample in a study of radiotherapy plus CTLA-4 blockade in lung cancer. TCRdb's table, derived via immunoSEQ multiplex PCR, lists solely in-frame clones and lacks some. This table holds roughly 42,000 clones, roughly 65% found once. Here the sequenced sample was peripheral blood, taken from a patient treated with radiotherapy plus ipilimumab. Receptors were obtained from a human donor with non-small cell lung cancer who had a partial response to radiotherapy plus ipilimumab.

The gene calls are TRBV6-5 and TRBJ1-6; 9 positions match TRBD1. Germline V gives CDR1 MNHEY, CDR2 SVGAGI. Losses at the gene ends were 8 bases for V and 11 bases for J; bases not matched to a gene: 10. The CDR3 has 14 residues. CDR3 protein: CASRKGQGGAPLHF. The DNA of the CDR3 is TGTGCCAGCCGAAAGGGACAGGGTGGAGCACCCCTCCACTTT.

In the case of this clone: Sequence at one end of the junction differs from germline and may be a read error. The chain links TRBV7-7 to TRBJ2-1, with D tentatively TRBD2 (5 bases). The CDR3 is 14 amino acids. Germline V CDR1 and CDR2: SSHAT, FNYEAQ (reference sequence). The CDR3 DNA reads TGTGCTAGCAGCTTAAACAGCGGATACAATGAGCAGTTCTTC. This translates into CASSLNSGYNEQFF.

The chain uses TRBV4-1 and TRBJ1-1; tentative D call: TRBD1 (5 bases). The CDR3 sequence is 15 residues long. With 4 bases removed from V and 1 base from J, the gap between germline ends came to 13 bases. Germline values: CDR1 MGHRA, CDR2 YSYEKL. The CDR3 spells CASSLRGAANTEAFF. CDR3 nucleotide sequence: TGCGCCAGCAGCCTACGCGGGGCAGCGAACACTGAAGCTTTCTTT.

This clone was seen ten or more times. The chain uses TRBV10-3 and TRBJ2-3; TRBD2 matches at 8 bases. The trim removed 0 bases at V and 1 base at J, leaving 6 bases unmatched. This CDR3 has 17 residues. CDR1 and CDR2 from the germline V gene are ENHRY and SYGVKD. The CDR3 DNA sequence: TGTGCCATCAGTGAGTCGAGGAGAGCGGGGGGCACAGATACGCAGTATTTT. Its protein product is CAISESRRAGGTDTQYF.

The chain combines TRBV27 with TRBJ2-2; D is uncertain. V shed 6 bases and J shed 0 bases, with 5 bases lying between them. The CDR3 loop spans 13 amino acids. The germline V gene has CDR1 MNHEY and CDR2 SMNVEV (reference sequence). The CDR3: CASSTTNTGELFF. In DNA form, the CDR3 reads TGTGCCAGCAGCACTACGAACACCGGGGAGCTGTTTTTT.